Listed here is a single T cell receptor beta chain. The CDR3 extends over 15 amino acids. This sample is part of a study of blood T cell repertoires in COVID-19. On the study more broadly: Acute-phase and convalescent COVID-19 samples originated in the United States, Italy and Spain. In each case, the material was cDNA or gDNA derived from T cells, B-cell-depleted T cells, or PBMCs.

Per the authors' pipeline: Reference gene primers were amplified, and this amplification served to estimate nucleated cell counts. Method: immunoSEQ multiplex PCR; TCRdb's copy keeps in-frame clones and lacks some. V and J calls and clone size follow that table, whereas D and trimming were derived from the DNA. This sample has fewer than 250,000 clones, with roughly nine tenths found just once. The specimen sequenced was peripheral blood. The rearrangement links TRBV21-1 to TRBJ2-7; the table's D call TRBD2 went unverified against the DNA. TRBV21-1 is assigned pseudogene status. The receptor was isolated from a man aged 55 to 70 who had recovered from COVID-19. This CDR3 reads CASSESRRGPYEQYF. The DNA for the CDR3 is TGTGCCAGCAGCGAGAGTCGGCGGGGACCCTACGAGCAGTACTTC.